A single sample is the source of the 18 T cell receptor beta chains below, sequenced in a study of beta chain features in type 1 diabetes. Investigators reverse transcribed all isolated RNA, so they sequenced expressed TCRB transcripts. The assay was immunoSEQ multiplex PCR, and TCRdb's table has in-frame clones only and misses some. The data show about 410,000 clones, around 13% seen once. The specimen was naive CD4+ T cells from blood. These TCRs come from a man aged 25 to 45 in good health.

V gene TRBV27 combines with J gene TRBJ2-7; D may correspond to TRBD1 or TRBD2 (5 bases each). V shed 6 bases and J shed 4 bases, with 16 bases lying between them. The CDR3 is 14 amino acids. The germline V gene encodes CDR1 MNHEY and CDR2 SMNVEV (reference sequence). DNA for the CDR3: TGTGCCAGCAGCGAGCCGGGACGGAAGTACGAGCAGTACTTC. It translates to CASSEPGRKYEQYF.

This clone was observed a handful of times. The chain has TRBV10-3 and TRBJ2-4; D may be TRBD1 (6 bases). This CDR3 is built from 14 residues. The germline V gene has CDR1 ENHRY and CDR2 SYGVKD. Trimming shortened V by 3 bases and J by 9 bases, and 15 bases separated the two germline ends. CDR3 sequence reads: CAISEITGSGIQYF. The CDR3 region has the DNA TGTGCCATCAGTGAAATCACAGGGAGTGGCATTCAGTACTTC.

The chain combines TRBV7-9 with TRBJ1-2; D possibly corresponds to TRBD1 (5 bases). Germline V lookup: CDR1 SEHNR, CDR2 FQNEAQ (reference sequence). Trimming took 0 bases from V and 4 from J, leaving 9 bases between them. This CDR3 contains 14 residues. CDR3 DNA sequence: TGTGCCAGCAGCTTAGCTGGGGGAGGCTATGGCTACACCTTC. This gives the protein CASSLAGGGYGYTF.

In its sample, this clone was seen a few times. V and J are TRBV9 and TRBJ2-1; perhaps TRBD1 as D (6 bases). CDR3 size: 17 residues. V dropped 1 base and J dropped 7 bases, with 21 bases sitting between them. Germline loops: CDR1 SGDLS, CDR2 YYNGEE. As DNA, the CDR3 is TGTGCCAGCAGCGTATCCTTGCAGACACAGGGTTTTAATGAGCAGTTCTTC. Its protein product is CASSVSLQTQGFNEQFF.

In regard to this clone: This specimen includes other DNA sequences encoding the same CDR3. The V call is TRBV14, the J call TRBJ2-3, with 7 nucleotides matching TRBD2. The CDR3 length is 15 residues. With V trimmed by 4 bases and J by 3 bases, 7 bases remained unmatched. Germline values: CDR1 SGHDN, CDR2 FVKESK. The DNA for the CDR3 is TGTGCCAGCAGCCCCCGACTAGCTTCTACAGATACGCAGTATTTT. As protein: CASSPRLASTDTQYF. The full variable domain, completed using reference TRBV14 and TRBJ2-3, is EAGVTQFPSHSVIEKGQTVTLRCDPISGHDNLYWYRRVMGKEIKFLLHFVKESKQDESGMPNNRFLAERTGGTYSTLKVQPAELEDSGVYFCASSPRLASTDTQYFGPGTRLTVL.

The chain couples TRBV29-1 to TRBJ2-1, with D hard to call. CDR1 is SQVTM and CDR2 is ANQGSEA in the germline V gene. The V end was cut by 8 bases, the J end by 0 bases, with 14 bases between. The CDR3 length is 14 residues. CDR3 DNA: TGCAGCACCCCGGCTCGATCCTCCTACAATGAGCAGTTCTTC. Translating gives CSTPARSSYNEQFF.

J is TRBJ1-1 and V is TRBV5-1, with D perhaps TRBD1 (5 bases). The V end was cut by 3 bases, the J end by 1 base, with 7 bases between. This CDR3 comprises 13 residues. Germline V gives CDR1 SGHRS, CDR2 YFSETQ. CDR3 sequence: CASSSTANTEAFF. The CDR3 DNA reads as TGCGCCAGCAGCTCGACAGCGAACACTGAAGCTTTCTTT.

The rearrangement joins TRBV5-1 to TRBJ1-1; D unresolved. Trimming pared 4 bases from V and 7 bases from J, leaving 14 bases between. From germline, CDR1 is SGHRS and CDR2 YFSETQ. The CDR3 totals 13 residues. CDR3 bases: TGCGCCAGCAGCCCTAACGGAAATGGTGAAGCTTTCTTT. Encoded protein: CASSPNGNGEAFF.

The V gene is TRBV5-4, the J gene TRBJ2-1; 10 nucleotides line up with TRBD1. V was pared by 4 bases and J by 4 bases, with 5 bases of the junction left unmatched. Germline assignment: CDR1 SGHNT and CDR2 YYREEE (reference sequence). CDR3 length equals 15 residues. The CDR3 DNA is TGTGCCAGCAGCCGACGGGACAGGGGATACAATGAGCAGTTCTTC. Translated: CASSRRDRGYNEQFF.

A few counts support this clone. In nucleotides, the CDR3 is TGTGCCAGCAGCCCCGGACAGCGCAACACCGGGGAGCTGTTTTTT. The encoded protein is CASSPGQRNTGELFF. This chain joins TRBV5-4 and TRBJ2-2, with a possible D match to TRBD1 (6 bases). CDR3 size: 15 residues. V dropped 4 bases and J dropped 2 bases, with 12 bases sitting between them. The germline CDR1 and CDR2 sequences are SGHNT and YYREEE (reference sequence).

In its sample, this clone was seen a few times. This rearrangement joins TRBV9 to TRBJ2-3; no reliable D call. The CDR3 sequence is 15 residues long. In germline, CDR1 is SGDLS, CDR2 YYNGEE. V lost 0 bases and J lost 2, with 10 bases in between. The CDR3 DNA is TGTGCCAGCAGCGTAGAGTGGATATACACAGATACGCAGTATTTT. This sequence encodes CASSVEWIYTDTQYF.

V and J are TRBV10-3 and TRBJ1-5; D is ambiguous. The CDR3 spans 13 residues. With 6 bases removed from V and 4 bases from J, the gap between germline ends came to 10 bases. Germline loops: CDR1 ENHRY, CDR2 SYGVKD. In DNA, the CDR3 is TGTGCCATCAGAGCGAGTAGTAATCAGCCCCAGCATTTT. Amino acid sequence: CAIRASSNQPQHF.

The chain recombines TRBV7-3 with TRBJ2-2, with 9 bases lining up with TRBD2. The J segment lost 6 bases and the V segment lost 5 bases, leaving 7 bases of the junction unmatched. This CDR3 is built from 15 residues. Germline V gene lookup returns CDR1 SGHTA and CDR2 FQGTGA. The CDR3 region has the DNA TGTGCCAGCAGCCGAATAGCGGGAGCGTCCGGGGAGCTGTTTTTT. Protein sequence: CASSRIAGASGELFF.

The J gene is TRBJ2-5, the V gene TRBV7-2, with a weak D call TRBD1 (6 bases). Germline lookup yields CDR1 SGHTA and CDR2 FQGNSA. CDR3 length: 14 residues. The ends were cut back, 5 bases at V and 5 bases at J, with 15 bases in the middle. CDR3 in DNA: TGTGCCAGCAGCCCCGAGACAGGATCGGAGACCCAGTACTTC. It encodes CASSPETGSETQYF.

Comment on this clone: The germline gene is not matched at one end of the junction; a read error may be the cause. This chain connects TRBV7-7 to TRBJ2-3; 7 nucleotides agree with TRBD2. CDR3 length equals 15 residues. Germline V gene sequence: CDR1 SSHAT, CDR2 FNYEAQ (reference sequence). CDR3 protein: CASSPGGGSPDTQYF. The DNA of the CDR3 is TGTGCTAGCAGCCCAGGAGGCGGGAGTCCAGATACGCAGTATTTT.

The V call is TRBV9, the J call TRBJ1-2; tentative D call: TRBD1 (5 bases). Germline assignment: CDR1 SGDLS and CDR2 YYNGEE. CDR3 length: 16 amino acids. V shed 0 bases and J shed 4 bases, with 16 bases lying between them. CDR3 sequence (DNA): TGTGCCAGCAGCGTAGCTAGGGGACGGACCCCCTATGGCTACACCTTC. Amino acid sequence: CASSVARGRTPYGYTF.

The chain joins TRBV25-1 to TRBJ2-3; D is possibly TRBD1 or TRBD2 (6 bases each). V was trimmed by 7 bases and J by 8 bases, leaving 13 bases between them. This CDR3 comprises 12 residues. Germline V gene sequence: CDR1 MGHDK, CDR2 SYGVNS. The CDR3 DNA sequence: TGTGCCAGCAAGGAGGGGGGAGGTACGCAGTATTTT. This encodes CASKEGGGTQYF.

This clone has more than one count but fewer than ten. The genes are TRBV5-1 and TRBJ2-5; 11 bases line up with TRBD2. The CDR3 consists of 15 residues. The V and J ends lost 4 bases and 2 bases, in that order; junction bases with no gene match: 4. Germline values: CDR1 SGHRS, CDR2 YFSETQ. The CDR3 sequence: CASSPRLAGQETQYF. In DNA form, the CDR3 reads TGCGCCAGCAGCCCCCGACTAGCGGGACAAGAGACCCAGTACTTC.